What follows is one T cell receptor (beta chain) and its context. The antigen it recognizes is unknown. A much bigger clone sits one base away, suggesting this may be a read error. Other DNA sequences in the sample encode the same CDR3. This sample was included in a study of the immune and genomic landscape of osteosarcoma (dated by TCRdb to the early 2020s). Study-wide context: The overall cohort included 50 or so pediatric and adult patients with high-grade osteosarcoma, and the median age at diagnosis was 25 to 35 years (range roughly 5-81). Poor-risk disease was overrepresented in the cohort, as 73% of patients had an unfavorable pathologic response to standard therapy and 65% to 70% were deceased. In the overall cohort, 45% to 65% of patients were male, and approximately 80% had localized disease at diagnosis. The study profiled osteosarcoma specimens with whole genome, RNA and T-cell receptor sequencing plus immunohistochemistry and reverse phase protein arrays to define immunogenic potential. The osteosarcoma immunogenomic landscape was characterized by integrating TCR sequencing results with transcriptome, protein array and immunostaining data. The study aimed to explain the limited clinical activity of immune checkpoint inhibitors in osteosarcoma. Three patients contributed a couple of samples from the same tumor site. The investigation overall reported the following: Rather than matched normal tissue, external data from normal skin and healthy peripheral blood provided the clonality benchmarks. In five cases, a single hyperexpanded clone dominated the repertoire, and each of these five cases had fewer than 100 T-cell clonotypes. Alongside the frozen tumor specimens, matched blood was collected from only two patients. Overall, productive TCR clonality was low, with a mean of 0.09 and a maximum of 0.3, which suggests limited clonal expansion of T cells. TCR productive clonality was higher in the immune-hot C3 cluster than the cold C1 cluster but still low overall. Because osteosarcoma is rare and all possible samples were collected, sample size was not determined by any statistical method.

Specimens were post-treatment primary, local recurrence and metastasis tumors from poor-prognosis patients. TCR beta chain CDR3 regions were immunosequenced using the ImmunoSEQ Assay (Adaptive Biotechnologies). In the authors' own workflow: The ImmunoSEQ Analyzer platform was used to export TCRB rearrangements, read counts, read proportions and gene usage. T-cell clonality was computed as 1 minus Pielou's evenness on productive rearrangements. In the clonal space homeostasis analysis, clonotypes were binned as rare, small, medium, large or hyperexpanded (0.01 to 1 of the repertoire). TCR productive clonality was compared across immune clusters C1, C2 and C3 using the Wilcoxon rank sum test. TCRdb's version of the immuneACCESS table is confined to in-frame rearrangements and falls short of the full clone set. An unresolved V gene accounts for under half of the shortfall where checked; the remainder is of unknown origin. V, J and clone size reflect that table, while D and trimming were determined from the DNA. Within this sample are over a thousand clones, with approximately 64% of them counted one time only. The ten biggest clones cover 28% of the sample.

The CDR1 and CDR2 encoded by the germline V gene are MNHNS and SASEGT. Between the V and J ends, shortened by 2 bases and 5 bases respectively, the junction contains 15 bases. The CDR3 spans 15 residues, from the cysteine through the phenylalanine. Only the CDR3 DNA is retained, 45 bases long and in frame from the first base. The sequenced sample was tumor tissue from a local recurrence in the femur. The cell subset or site label on this specimen signifies: locally recurrent osteosarcoma tumor. The chain couples TRBV6-1 to TRBJ1-2; TRBD1 is possibly the D segment (5 matching bases). The receptor was isolated from a man aged 70-80 years with osteosarcoma. The age is the age at diagnosis. Here the CDR3 is given as CASSEYQGRNYGYTF. The DNA is TGTGCCAGCAGTGAATACCAGGGTAGGAATTATGGCTACACCTTC.